The 18 T cell receptor beta chains listed next were all sequenced from one sample in a study of shared clonotypes between healthy human individuals. CD45RO negativity and positive selection for CCR7 defined naive CD8 cells, a population that excluded terminally differentiated effector memory CD45RA+ cells. Produced via immunoSEQ multiplex PCR; TCRdb's table is partial and in-frame only. The sample has about 2.2 million clones; just over 90% are singletons. The sequenced sample was naive CD8+ T cells from PBMCs. These receptors were taken from a man in his late teens or twenties in good health. Some clones in this sample may be carry-over from other donors' samples.

The sample holds a few counts of this clone. This chain connects TRBV6-5 to TRBJ1-1; D unresolved. V was pared by 11 bases and J by 4 bases, with 17 bases between. This CDR3 has 13 amino acids. Germline V CDR1 and CDR2: MNHEY, SVGAGI. The DNA for the CDR3 is TGTGCCGGACCTCGTCTAAATCCCACTGAAGCTTTCTTT. This translates into CAGPRLNPTEAFF.

The chain employs TRBV11-2 and TRBJ2-2; 9 nucleotides align to TRBD2. From germline, CDR1 is SGHAT and CDR2 FQNNGV. CDR3 size: 16 residues. V lost 2 bases and J lost 3; bases outside the gene matches: 4. This chain's CDR3 is CASSLSPSGDTGELFF. The CDR3 DNA reads as TGTGCCAGCAGCTTATCCCCTAGCGGGGACACCGGGGAGCTGTTTTTT.

The rearrangement joins TRBV10-3 to TRBJ2-6; D tentatively fits TRBD1 or TRBD2 (5 bases each). Germline V lookup: CDR1 ENHRY, CDR2 SYGVKD. CDR3 length: 21 residues. Trimming removed 6 bases from V and 0 bases from J, with 27 bases in between. For the CDR3, the DNA is TGTGCCATCAGGGAGAAAGACTACGGGGACGGATACCCCTCTGGGGCCAACGTCCTGACTTTC. It yields the protein CAIREKDYGDGYPSGANVLTF.

The chain recombines TRBV6-6 with TRBJ1-1; D call uncertain. The ends were cut back, 6 bases at V and 5 bases at J, with 10 bases in the middle. Germline CDR1 is MNHNY and CDR2 is SVGAGI (reference sequence). This CDR3 spans 12 amino acids. The CDR3 spells CASSPPGTEAFF. The CDR3 nucleotides are TGTGCCAGCAGCCCCCCTGGGACTGAAGCTTTCTTT.

The chain uses TRBV6-6 and TRBJ2-2; 8 nucleotides match TRBD1. The J segment lost 4 bases and the V segment lost 5 bases, leaving 9 bases of the junction unmatched. This CDR3 has 16 amino acids. Germline loops: CDR1 MNHNY, CDR2 SVGAGI (reference sequence). CDR3 residues: CASSTRTGWGTGELFF. Written as DNA, the CDR3 is TGTGCCAGCAGTACCCGGACAGGGTGGGGCACCGGGGAGCTGTTTTTT.

V gene TRBV9 combines with J gene TRBJ2-1; D is uncertain. The germline V and J ends were trimmed by 1 base and 0 bases, with 11 bases remaining between them. CDR1 and CDR2 from the germline V gene are SGDLS and YYNGEE. This CDR3 is built from 16 residues. The CDR3 DNA reads TGTGCCAGCAGCGTATTTCCGCTGAGCTCCTACAATGAGCAGTTCTTC. It encodes CASSVFPLSSYNEQFF.

The chain carries TRBV19 and TRBJ1-3, with D maybe TRBD1 (6 bases). The ends were cut back, 7 bases at V and 0 bases at J, with 10 bases in the middle. The germline gives CDR1 LNHDA, CDR2 SQIVND (reference sequence). CDR3 length equals 14 residues. CDR3 bases: TGTGCCAGTACGGACAGAAGCTCTGGAAACACCATATATTTT. It codes for CASTDRSSGNTIYF.

The rearrangement links TRBV7-9 to TRBJ2-7, with 7 bases aligning to TRBD1. Trimming at V came to 5 bases and at J to 3 bases, leaving 13 bases not matched to a gene. The CDR3 runs to 16 residues. CDR1 is SEHNR and CDR2 is FQNEAQ in the germline V gene (reference sequence). In nucleotides, the CDR3 is TGTGCCAGCAGCCCTGCAGGGACAGATTACAACTACGAGCAGTACTTC. Translation: CASSPAGTDYNYEQYF.

Remarks on this clone: Other DNA sequences in the sample encode the same CDR3. This sequence joins TRBV27 and TRBJ1-1, with unresolved D. From germline, CDR1 is MNHEY and CDR2 SMNVEV (reference sequence). Trimming took 5 bases from V and 1 from J, leaving 8 bases between them. This CDR3 comprises 13 residues. CDR3 sequence reads: CASSLTWNTEAFF. In nucleotides, the CDR3 is TGTGCCAGCAGTCTGACGTGGAACACTGAAGCTTTCTTT.

This clone was counted between two and nine times. CDR3 residues: CASSSDRGTEAFF. DNA of the CDR3: TGCGCCAGCAGCTCTGACAGGGGAACTGAAGCTTTCTTT. The V call is TRBV5-1, the J call TRBJ1-1; 8 bases are shared with TRBD1. This CDR3 has 13 amino acids. V dropped 3 bases and J dropped 5; count of bases not matched to a gene: 3. Germline V gene sequence: CDR1 SGHRS, CDR2 YFSETQ.

This clone was detected only a few times. This specimen includes other DNA sequences encoding the same CDR3. This chain joins TRBV28 and TRBJ1-1; D possibly corresponds to TRBD1 (5 bases). The V end lost 4 bases, the J end lost 1 base, and 10 bases lay between the germline ends. Germline-derived CDR1 and CDR2 are MDHEN and SYDVKM. The CDR3 has 14 amino acids. The CDR3 region is CASSSQGGNTEAFF. Here the CDR3 DNA reads TGTGCCAGCAGTTCCCAGGGAGGGAACACTGAAGCTTTCTTT.

This chain uses TRBV9 with TRBJ2-6; D is uncertain. V was trimmed by 0 bases and J by 0 bases, leaving 10 bases between them. Germline CDR1 and CDR2: SGDLS and YYNGEE. This CDR3 spans 17 amino acids. The CDR3 here is CASSVEVGYSGANVLTF. The CDR3 DNA sequence: TGTGCCAGCAGCGTAGAAGTCGGATACTCTGGGGCCAACGTCCTGACTTTC.

The CDR3 DNA follows: TGTGCCAGCAGCTCCCCCGGAGGGGCGGAAAACACCATATATTTT. It yields the protein CASSSPGGAENTIYF. V is TRBV7-8 and J is TRBJ1-3; D perhaps matches TRBD1 (5 bases). The germline V and J ends were trimmed by 4 bases and 6 bases, with 16 bases remaining between them. In germline, CDR1 is SGHVS, CDR2 FQNEAQ. This CDR3 is 15 amino acids long.

This clone was seen only once. V usage is TRBV5-1 and J usage is TRBJ2-7, with 9 bases aligning to TRBD2. Trimming removed 3 bases from V and 4 bases from J; junction bases left unmatched: 11. CDR3 length: 16 amino acids. Germline CDR1 SGHRS, CDR2 YFSETQ. The chain's CDR3 is CASSWTGLAGMYEQYF. CDR3 sequence (DNA): TGCGCCAGCAGCTGGACAGGTCTAGCGGGGATGTACGAGCAGTACTTC.

The CDR3 DNA reads as TGCGCCAGCAGCCGACGACTAGCGGGAGAAGTCTACGAGCAGTACTTC. Translated: CASSRRLAGEVYEQYF. This chain links TRBV4-1 with TRBJ2-7, with TRBD2 identical over 12 bases. The CDR3 is 16 amino acids. After removal of 4 bases from V and 3 bases from J, the junction contained 7 bases not matched to a gene. Per the germline V gene, CDR1 is MGHRA and CDR2 is YSYEKL.

The V gene is TRBV5-1, the J gene TRBJ1-1; 10 bases agree with TRBD1. This CDR3 has 15 residues. Trimming took 4 bases from V and 5 from J; bases not matched to a gene: 8. Germline assignment: CDR1 SGHRS and CDR2 YFSETQ. CDR3 sequence reads: CASSPGTGVGTEAFF. The CDR3 DNA reads TGCGCCAGCAGCCCCGGGACAGGGGTTGGGACTGAAGCTTTCTTT.

The chain carries TRBV9 and TRBJ2-7; no definite D call. In germline, CDR1 is SGDLS, CDR2 YYNGEE. Between the trimmed V and J ends, which lost 0 bases and 3 bases, there was a span of 7 bases. This CDR3 region has 13 residues. The DNA for the CDR3 is TGTGCCAGCAGCGTAGCTCAGGACTACGAGCAGTACTTC. This encodes CASSVAQDYEQYF.

The rearrangement joins TRBV10-2 to TRBJ2-1; tentative D call: TRBD2 (5 bases). The length of the CDR3 is 14 residues. Trimming cost V 4 bases and J 4 bases, with 11 bases left between them. CDR1 is WSHSY and CDR2 is SAAADI in the germline V gene. Written as DNA, the CDR3 is TGCGCCAGCAGTGGGAGGACTGTTTACAATGAGCAGTTCTTC. It codes for CASSGRTVYNEQFF.